The entry below describes one TCR beta chain. The target of this receptor is not known. The sample holds no much larger clone one base away, and base qualities are not on file. This entry is derived from a study of cytotoxic CD8 clonotypes in ibrutinib-treated CLL (dated by TCRdb to the early 2020s). Regarding the study in general: The cohort included about 15 treatment-naive and around 10 relapsed/refractory patients; 17 to 18 were IGHV unmutated. On average, each sample had approximately 260,000 productive templates and more than 75,000 productive rearrangements. Of the approximately 86 participants in the trial, about two dozen had longitudinal samples available. Samples at response were collected after a median of about 12 months of treatment, with a range of 6 to 36 months. Cryopreserved peripheral blood mononuclear cells were collected before treatment, at response, and at either disease progression or sustained remission. Responses were partial in roughly 24 patients and complete in 2; after median approximately 69 months follow-up, about 15 stayed in remission and about twelve progressed.

For TCR beta library preparation, about 2 micrograms of genomic DNA were isolated from cryopreserved PBMCs. High-throughput TCR beta sequencing was performed on longitudinal blood samples from CLL patients receiving ibrutinib monotherapy. The patients took part in an open-label, single-center phase 2 trial of ibrutinib monotherapy. Overall study outcomes, separate from this receptor: Baseline clonality was found to be higher than that of age-matched healthy donors and was strongly correlated with circulating CD8+ T-cell counts. An increase in clonality was observed at ibrutinib response, with clonality remaining stable during sustained remission and falling back toward baseline at progression. Public clonotypes were rare and either shrank or stayed stable during treatment, and the rise in clonality at ibrutinib response reflected expansion of private clonotypes. Sustained-remission and progressing patients did not have matched sampling times, and lymph node repertoires were not examined.

Each clonotype received, on average, 10x coverage in deep resolution sequencing performed on a MiSeq, where the target depth lay between 1 in 1 million and 1 in 200,000 T cells. The immunoSEQ hsTCRB Kit was used to generate the TCR beta libraries. As for the authors' bioinformatics: ImmunoSEQ Data Assistant and ImmunoSEQ Analyzer were used for data analysis, and V, D and J genes were assigned according to IMGT definitions. Clonality, which ranges from 0 to 1, was calculated by subtracting the normalized Shannon entropy of productive rearrangement frequencies from one. Only overrepresented clonotypes making up at least 0.05% of the repertoire of each patient were included in the public clonotype analysis. Around 13 age-matched healthy donor repertoires from immuneACCESS were used as controls for clonality. The immuneACCESS repertoire file appears here via TCRdb, limited to in-frame rearrangements. These files lack a portion of the clones; in checked studies, under half of the deficit traces to unresolved V genes, and the cause of the others is not known. Clone size and V and J calls were adopted from that table, with D and trimming inferred from the DNA. A total of approximately 29,000 clones appear in this sample, roughly 60% of them only once. The ten largest make up approximately 14% of the sample.

This clonotype originated in a human donor with chronic lymphocytic leukemia. The sequences come from PBMCs, collected before ibrutinib treatment.

The bases read TGTGCCAGCAGCCTCCTGAGCCTCTATGAGCAGTTCTTC. It is translated as CASSLLSLYEQFF. The rearrangement combines TRBV5-6 with TRBJ2-1; the D gene is unclear. The germline V gene encodes CDR1 SGHDT and CDR2 YYEEEE. Inclusive of the bounding cysteine and phenylalanine, the CDR3 is 13 residues long. Of the read, only the CDR3 DNA is kept; its 39 bases are in frame from base 1. V gives up 4 bases and J gives up 8 bases, and the segment between their germline ends measures 13 bases.